The TCR beta chain under discussion was sequenced for a study of beta chain features in type 1 diabetes. On this clone: What it binds is unknown.

TCRB transcripts that were expressed got sequenced, as all of the isolated RNA had been reverse transcribed. Each sample of naive, central memory or regulatory T cells had, on average, about 3.57 million reads. Sequencing was performed with immunoSEQ multiplex PCR; in TCRdb, only in-frame clones are kept and a portion is missing. The sample lists roughly 700,000 clones; about an eighth were seen once. Study conclusions and caveats: Among patients with Type 1 diabetes, TCRB CDR3s were moderately but significantly shorter in every one of the four CD4+ subsets.

V was trimmed by 5 bases and J by 1 base, leaving 17 bases between them. Looked up from germline, CDR1 is SQVTM and CDR2 is ANQGSEA. There are 15 residues in the CDR3. The chain joins TRBV29-1 to TRBJ1-2, with D possibly TRBD1 on 6 matching bases. The sample comprised naive CD4+ T cells from blood. The receptor comes from a man between 18 and 35 years old with type 1 diabetes. In DNA form, the CDR3 reads TGCAGCGTTTCCCCCGGGGGCGGCCTTAACTATGGCTACACCTTC. Amino acids: CSVSPGGGLNYGYTF.